The 31 T cell receptor beta chains in this list originate from one sample, sequenced in a study of CXCR3-negative and CXCR3-positive naive CD8 T cells. UMI-labeled 5' RACE yielded the TRB cDNA libraries. TCRdb re-called the 5' RACE reads; every CDR3 protein appears as one record, without DNA. Recorded for this sample: 50,000 to 55,000 distinct CDR3 sequences. The sample comprised naive CXCR3- CD8+ T cells from blood. The sample's subset: CD45RO-CCR7+CD27+CD95- naive CD8+ T cells lacking CXCR3 (TNR3-). The receptors derive from a human donor in good health. Some clones in this sample may be carry-over from other donors' samples.

The V call is TRBV4-2, the J call TRBJ2-1; there is no DNA to check the TCRdb D call of TRBD1. The CDR3 loop spans 17 amino acids. Germline V gives CDR1 LGHNA, CDR2 YNFKEQ. CDR3: CASSQGPLGTGVNEQFF.

The gene calls are TRBV7-9 and TRBJ1-2; no DNA is available, so the TRBD1 call from TCRdb remains unchecked. This CDR3 region has 15 residues. The germline V gene encodes CDR1 SEHNR and CDR2 FQNEAQ (reference sequence). The CDR3 is CASSVSGTANYGYTF.

CDR3 protein: CASSLADVGNQPQHF. The V and J genes are TRBV19 and TRBJ1-5. This CDR3 comprises 15 residues. Germline V gene sequence: CDR1 LNHDA, CDR2 SQIVND (reference sequence).

This chain connects TRBV5-1 to TRBJ2-5; TCRdb's D call of TRBD1 is untestable without DNA. Germline V gene lookup returns CDR1 SGHRS and CDR2 YFSETQ. CDR3 size: 13 residues. CDR3 amino acids: CASSPPNRGDQYF. The variable domain in full, with the rest retrieved from reference TRBV5-1 and TRBJ2-5, is KAGVTQTPRYLIKTRGQQVTLSCSPISGHRSVSWYQQTPGQGLQFLFEYFSETQRNKGNFPGRFSGRQFSNSRSEMNVSTLELGDSALYLCASSPPNRGDQYFGPGTRLLVL.

This chain links TRBV29-1 with TRBJ1-2. CDR3 length equals 12 residues. Germline CDR1 is SQVTM and CDR2 is ANQGSEA. The CDR3 spells CSVPQAPYGYTF.

This sequence joins TRBV6-6 and TRBJ2-7. Germline CDR1 MNHNY, CDR2 SVGAGI (reference sequence). This CDR3 is built from 13 residues. The CDR3: CASSYRTSYEQYF.

The chain recombines TRBV7-9 with TRBJ1-2; TCRdb calls TRBD1, which cannot be checked without DNA. The CDR3 is 11 residues long. Germline CDR1 is SEHNR and CDR2 is FQNEAQ (reference sequence). The chain's CDR3 is CASSSGGGYTF.

The chain couples TRBV4-1 to TRBJ2-5; TCRdb's assignment of TRBD2 cannot be checked, as there is no DNA. There are 14 residues in the CDR3. Germline V gene data show CDR1 as MGHRA and CDR2 as YSYEKL. The CDR3: CASSPTRDGETQYF.

The chain joins TRBV12-3 or TRBV12-4 to TRBJ1-2; TCRdb gives TRBD1 as the D gene, but with no DNA this cannot be confirmed. The CDR3 covers 14 residues. The CDR3 reads CASSLAGQYEERLF.

The chain employs TRBV6-2 or TRBV6-3 and TRBJ2-2; there is no DNA to check the TCRdb D call of TRBD2. The CDR3 is 15 amino acids. The V gene's germline CDR1 is MNHEY and CDR2 SVGEGT. The CDR3 loop is CASSRAGPTTGELFF.

The chain couples TRBV6-5 to TRBJ1-1. The germline V gene encodes CDR1 MNHEY and CDR2 SVGAGI. This CDR3 is built from 14 residues. The CDR3: CASSYSPGPTEAFF.

The V gene is TRBV29-1, the J gene TRBJ2-3; no DNA is available, so the TRBD2 call from TCRdb remains unchecked. CDR3 length: 16 residues. The V gene's germline CDR1 is SQVTM and CDR2 ANQGSEA. CDR3 residues: CSVPTGAGAITDTQYF.

The chain has TRBV20-1 and TRBJ2-5; the D call from TCRdb, TRBD1, cannot be confirmed without DNA. The length of the CDR3 is 14 residues. Germline V lookup: CDR1 DFQATT, CDR2 SNEGSKA (reference sequence). The CDR3 loop reads CSARAGGTAETQYF.

The V gene is TRBV7-2, the J gene TRBJ2-2. Germline CDR1 reads SGHTA; CDR2 reads FQGNSA. This CDR3 contains 15 residues. The CDR3 protein is CASSWDVLGTGELFF.

Measured by frequency, this clonotype is medium-sized. V is TRBV30 and J is TRBJ1-1. Germline V gene sequence: CDR1 GTSNPN, CDR2 SVGIG (reference sequence). The CDR3 is made up of 13 amino acids. The CDR3 here is CAWRARVDTEAFF.

The CDR3 sequence: CASSEALQIREKLFF. The chain links TRBV6-1 to TRBJ1-4. CDR1 MNHNS and CDR2 SASEGT come from the germline V gene. The CDR3 is 15 amino acids.

The V and J genes are TRBV12-3 or TRBV12-4 and TRBJ2-5. The CDR3 sequence is 11 residues long. The CDR3 is CASKFGETQYF.

This chain uses TRBV28 with TRBJ1-4; TCRdb's D gene call, TRBD1, goes unchecked for lack of DNA. The CDR3 spans 15 residues. CDR1 is MDHEN, CDR2 SYDVKM, per germline. CDR3 sequence: CASSTHRDVNEKLFF.

The gene calls are TRBV29-1 and TRBJ2-7; with no DNA, the TCRdb D assignment of TRBD1 cannot be verified. The CDR3 is 12 residues long. Germline assignment: CDR1 SQVTM and CDR2 ANQGSEA. The CDR3 protein is CSVETGGGEQYF.

The J gene is TRBJ2-1, the V gene TRBV2. Germline CDR1 and CDR2: SNHLY and FYNNEI. This CDR3 has 12 residues. CDR3 sequence reads: CASSGPDNEQFF.

The genes are TRBV5-1 and TRBJ2-7. CDR3 size: 12 residues. The V gene's germline CDR1 is SGHRS and CDR2 YFSETQ. The CDR3 spells CASSPAVNEQYF. Using reference TRBV5-1 and TRBJ2-7 for the parts outside the CDR3, the full variable domain is KAGVTQTPRYLIKTRGQQVTLSCSPISGHRSVSWYQQTPGQGLQFLFEYFSETQRNKGNFPGRFSGRQFSNSRSEMNVSTLELGDSALYLCASSPAVNEQYFGPGTRLTVT.

The CDR3 protein is CSVERPDEEGGYTF. This chain links TRBV29-1 with TRBJ1-2. CDR1 and CDR2 (germline): SQVTM, ANQGSEA. This CDR3 has 14 residues.

The V and J genes are TRBV4-1 and TRBJ2-7; the TCRdb D gene call, TRBD1, has no DNA to confirm it. The CDR3 runs to 16 residues. CDR1 is MGHRA and CDR2 is YSYEKL in the germline V gene. The CDR3 is CASSQAPRQVSYEQYF.

V usage is TRBV29-1 and J usage is TRBJ2-1; the D call of TRBD2 rests on TCRdb alone, since no DNA is present to check it. CDR1 is SQVTM and CDR2 is ANQGSEA in the germline V gene. The CDR3 has 12 amino acids. The CDR3 protein is CSVRLARNEQFF.

The chain is built from TRBV28 and TRBJ2-1; TCRdb selects TRBD2, and the lack of DNA leaves this call unchecked. The germline gives CDR1 MDHEN, CDR2 SYDVKM. CDR3 length: 14 residues. CDR3 protein: CASLSHGRLREQFF. The full variable domain, its missing parts supplied by reference TRBV28 and TRBJ2-1, is DVKVTQSSRYLVKRTGEKVFLECVQDMDHENMFWYRQDPGLGLRLIYFSYDVKMKEKGDIPEGYSVSREKKERFSLILESASTNQTSMYLCASLSHGRLREQFFGPGTRLTVL.

The V gene is TRBV7-9, the J gene TRBJ1-4; TCRdb's D call of TRBD1 is untestable without DNA. The CDR3 sequence is 16 residues long. Germline CDR1 is SEHNR and CDR2 is FQNEAQ (reference sequence). CDR3 sequence reads: CASSLAHRVANEKLFF.

This chain links TRBV28 with TRBJ2-7; lacking DNA, the TRBD1 call made by TCRdb goes unchecked. Germline CDR1 and CDR2: MDHEN and SYDVKM. This CDR3 region has 16 residues. The CDR3 protein is CASSLDPGTGSYEQYF.

This chain uses TRBV15 with TRBJ2-1; TCRdb lists TRBD2, though no DNA is available to test this call. The V gene's germline CDR1 is LNHNV and CDR2 YYDKDF (reference sequence). There are 16 residues in the CDR3. CDR3 amino acids: CATSRDWTSGNNEQFF.

This chain connects TRBV27 to TRBJ1-1; TCRdb proposes TRBD1, but this gene call is untestable without DNA. Germline-derived CDR1 and CDR2 are MNHEY and SMNVEV (reference sequence). The CDR3 length is 16 residues. CDR3 protein: CASSVRGGGSGTEAFF.

The chain links TRBV6-4 to TRBJ2-2; the D gene TCRdb calls, TRBD1, cannot be checked with no DNA. The CDR3 sequence is 14 residues long. Germline V lookup: CDR1 MRHNA, CDR2 SNTAGT. This chain's CDR3 is CASSDRAGTGELFF.

The chain employs TRBV28 and TRBJ2-7; TCRdb's D call of TRBD2 is untestable without DNA. Germline V CDR1 and CDR2: MDHEN, SYDVKM. CDR3 size: 15 residues. The CDR3 spells CASSYLAGDEYEQYF.